What follows are 2 T cell receptor beta chains derived from one specimen sequenced in a study of T cells in Graves' hyperthyroidism and ophthalmopathy. RNA transcripts yielded amplified TCR beta CDR3 regions. HTBI primers were employed in a first-round RT-PCR of the TCR CDR3. TCRdb re-analysed the multiplex PCR reads in MiXCR, keeping a single row per CDR3 protein. Of hundreds of thousands of distinct CDR3 sequences listed, approximately 36% are singletons. The sample was blood. The receptors here all came from a woman aged 40 to 50 with Graves' hyperthyroidism.

The V call is TRBV19, the J call TRBJ1-2, with 9 bases matching TRBD1. Germline trimming cut 9 bases from V and 4 bases from J; bases unmatched to any gene: 15. The CDR3 extends over 16 amino acids. Germline CDR1 is LNHDA and CDR2 is SQIVND (reference sequence). The CDR3 reads CASSLAGDRDLYGYTF. As DNA, the CDR3 is TGTGCCAGCAGCTTGGCCGGGGACAGGGACCTCTATGGCTACACCTTC.

The CDR3 sequence is CASSQVGGRNNSPLHF. Written as DNA, the CDR3 is TGTGCCAGCAGCCAAGTGGGAGGGCGGAATAATTCACCCCTCCACTTT. The chain combines TRBV12-3 or TRBV12-4 with TRBJ1-6; no clear D. The CDR3 has 16 amino acids. Trimming pared 6 bases from V and 5 bases from J, leaving 17 bases between.